This TCR beta chain was captured in a study of cytomegalovirus exposure and HLA in healthy donors (dated by TCRdb to about 2017). Study-level background: According to an earlier analysis of around 600 of the donors, about 190 million T cells yielded some 120 million unique TCR beta sequences and 276 Gb of sequence data. An early release covering around 630 HLA-typed donors comprised approximately 300 gigabases of sequencing data and about 90 million unique TCR sequences. Of the approximately 400 genotyped donors, about 80% fell in the genetic ancestry cluster associated with self-reported Caucasian donors. The aim of the study was to test whether cataloging public T cell receptors could identify signatures of past pathogen exposure. The study profiled the T cell repertoires of fewer than 850 subjects by immunosequencing and related them to cytomegalovirus serostatus. Besides the first cohort of roughly 640 subjects, a separate validation cohort made up of over 100 different subjects was used. To predict cytomegalovirus infection status, the study brought together high-throughput TCR immunosequencing, statistical association of individual TCRs with disease status, and machine learning. A later analysis re-examined previously published TCR beta repertoires from more than 650 donors and added high-resolution HLA genotyping to investigate patterns of TCR occurrence. Rather than drawing on any new phenotypic data, the later analysis identified candidate immune exposures from TCR beta sequences and the way those sequences occurred across donors. To decide whether each TCR beta V gene segment behaved as functional or pseudogenic, an earlier analysis of approximately 620 of the donors relied on high-throughput TCR beta sequencing. Donor age, sex, ethnicity and CMV serostatus were compiled together with the repertoire data. A later genetic analysis took genome-wide SNP genotypes for about three fifths of the 666 donors and used that subset as a discovery cohort. Every repertoire in the discovery cohort had been generated on one and the same sequencing platform. Both class I and class II loci were covered by HLA typing, at four-digit resolution. The number of donors typed differed by locus, with 629-630 for A, B, C, DRB1 and DQB1, 522 for DQA1, some 570 for DPA1, and about 450 for DPB1. Roughly 5 DR-DQ haplotypes were handled as single units for association and clustering because linkage in the cohort was strong. On average, 235,054 unique TCR beta nucleotide sequences were sequenced per donor among several hundred genotyped donors of the cohort, with 15% to 20% of those sequences being non-productive.

Worth noting for this clone: The target of this receptor is not known. There are no base qualities to consult, and no much larger clone falls within one base.

Its CDR3 holds 15 amino acids, cysteine through phenylalanine. Only the CDR3 DNA stays, 45 bases, in frame from base 1. V trim: 6 bases; J trim: 5 bases; unmatched bases: 13. Reading the germline V gene gives CDR1 SGDLS and CDR2 YYNGEE. Broad study findings and their caveats: Roughly 17 rarely observed V segments, including chromosome 9 orphons, were excluded from the earlier analysis of about 600 of the donors because counts were too low. A later analysis reported that several top co-occurrence clusters appeared linked to parvovirus B19, influenza, CMV and Epstein-Barr virus. CMV serostatus was the only immune exposure information available for the cohort. The 87-base-pair reads could not distinguish some IMGT-functional V segments, including TRBV6-2 and TRBV6-3, so those segments were excluded. Correlated functional status among segregating V segments might reflect linkage disequilibrium, but an unknown experimental factor could not be ruled out. When HLA alleles, especially DR and DQ, strongly co-occurred, attributing TCR associations to individual alleles was difficult. The cohort was sequenced for TCR beta chains only, and without alpha or paired-chain data the features that could be detected were limited. Cytomegalovirus status was reported to be diagnosed by the classifier with high specificity and sensitivity in both the original and validation cohorts. In an earlier analysis of 500 to 650 of the donors, most TCR beta V segments appeared in productive rearrangements about 87% or about 30% of the time, broadly matching IMGT annotations. Because HLA typing was missing for some donors at each locus, association tests included only the typed subset. The authors suggested that the approach could potentially be generalized to other disease states and immunological phenotypes. In a later analysis, most CMV-associated TCR beta chains were found to appear HLA-restricted, with HLA associations seemingly driven largely by CMV exposure. According to a later genetic analysis, donors in an Asian-associated ancestry cluster had fewer N-insertions in productive TCRs than the approximately 700-donor mean. Compared with equally common non-associated chains, HLA-associated TCR beta chains in a later analysis were more clonally expanded and had lower generation probabilities. Presence/absence analyses assumed roughly uniform sequencing depth across donors, an assumption that may not hold. Across donors, most TCR sequences were observed very rarely, whereas some public TCRs were present in many individuals. At a false discovery rate of 0.05, a later analysis linked some 17,000 TCR beta sequences to specific HLA alleles. In a later analysis, the rate of TCR association differed among HLA loci, with DRB1 alleles having the most associated TCRs and HLA-C alleles having the fewest. A group of highly shared sequence variants was considered likely to be a technical artifact of the sequencing pipeline. A later genetic analysis associated a missense DCLRE1C variant with V-gene and J-gene trimming of TCR beta chains, and an independent cohort replicated the association. In vitro tests confirmed that a few of the cytomegalovirus-associated TCR beta chains recognize cytomegalovirus antigens. The study listed 150 to 200 TCR beta chains as associated with cytomegalovirus. A further reported finding was that TCR beta sequences accurately predicted the HLA-A and HLA-B alleles for most subjects in the first cohort.

The library was made by the immunoSEQ multiplex PCR assay. A mixture of 60 forward primers for TCR Vbeta segments and 13 reverse primers for TCR Jbeta segments was used in the multiplex PCR. A multiplex PCR assay on genomic DNA amplified the CDR3 region of rearranged TCR beta genes. The Illumina HiSeq System was used to sequence the amplified TCR beta libraries as 87-base-pair reads. Per the original workflow: A later analysis tallied approximately 87 million unique TCR beta chains across the 666 repertoires, and some 10 million of those chains were shared by two or more donors. Raw reads were error-corrected and collapsed into unique sequences by a nearest-neighbor algorithm in which closely related sequences were merged to remove PCR and sequencing errors. V, D and J gene segments were assigned by aligning CDR3 sequences to IMGT reference sequences. Each retained sequence needed at least a six-nucleotide match to both a V gene segment and a J gene segment. A rearrangement counted as productive if the CDR3 had no stop codons and remained in frame with V and J, and every other rearrangement counted as non-productive. CDR3 was defined by IMGT convention, running from the second conserved V-encoded cysteine to the conserved J-encoded phenylalanine. Sequences without an unambiguous match to a single V gene segment were excluded from the earlier analysis of about 600 of the donors. In an earlier analysis of 587 of the donors, a V segment was called functional when productive rearrangements were above 56.7%, and segregating when the standard deviation between donors exceeded 5%. A statistical classification framework was developed to diagnose cytomegalovirus status using the catalog of TCR beta chain sequences. In a later analysis, TCR nucleotide sequences were compared against IMGT/GENE-DB human TR gene sequences so that V and J genes could be assigned. The TCRdist pipeline was used in a later analysis to assign CDR3 sequences and most-parsimonious VDJ recombination scenarios. In a later analysis, each TCR beta chain was defined by its CDR3 amino acid sequence together with its V-gene family, and reads lacking a unique V-gene family were excluded. To address suspected cross-contamination and a sequencing artifact, a later analysis removed 550 to 750 highly shared, low-generation-probability nucleotide sequences. In a later analysis, a clonal expansion index for each public chain was calculated from normalized within-repertoire ranks of inferred template counts. In a later analysis, generation probabilities were computed using a VDJ recombination model fitted to out-of-frame rearrangements, and the results were checked against IGoR. In a later analysis, TCR-TCR, TCR-HLA and TCR-CMV co-occurrence was scored with hypergeometric tests, and a repertoire-size bias correction was applied to TCR pairs. In a later analysis, false discovery rates were estimated by permuting HLA or CMV assignments 20 times. In a later analysis, co-occurring TCRs were grouped using DBSCAN, and TCRdist sequence similarity was added for clustering within HLA-allele-positive subsets. Repertoires with fewer than 30,000 or more than 120,000 public chains, plus five repertoires with anomalous nucleotide sharing, were excluded from co-occurrence clustering. Held by TCRdb, this immuneACCESS table contains in-frame sequences only and omits some clones. Under half of the omission traces to an unresolved V gene where checked; the cause of the rest is unknown. From that table come the V and J calls and clone size; the DNA was used to work out D and trimming. The sample records tens of thousands of clones, more than 65% of which are singletons. The ten largest clones represent 3.6% of the sample.

The cohort consisted of 600 to 700 healthy bone marrow donors. Cohort members were all nominally healthy when sampled, although unrecorded immune exposures were likely present. The donor was CMV seronegative and belonged to the group of 380 or so seronegative cohort members. Every donor gave a peripheral blood sample, and the peripheral blood mononuclear cells from that sample were used for TCR beta sequencing. The Qiagen DNeasy Blood Extraction Kit was used to extract genomic DNA from the blood cell samples. The clonotype originates from a woman between 18 and 30 years old in good health and CMV-seronegative. Material for sequencing was PBMCs. The chain links TRBV9 with TRBJ1-1; 7 bases in between match TRBD1. CDR3 loop: CASNQGGQLWTEAFF. Here is the DNA: TGTGCCAGCAACCAGGGGGGACAATTGTGGACTGAAGCTTTCTTT. Beyond the CDR3, the reference TRBV9 and TRBJ1-1 genes provide the residues; the full variable domain reads: DSGVTQTPKHLITATGQRVTLRCSPRSGDLSVYWYQQSLDQGLQFLIQYYNGEERAKGNILERFSAQQFPDLHSELNLSSLELGDSALYFCASNQGGQLWTEAFFGQGTRLTVV.